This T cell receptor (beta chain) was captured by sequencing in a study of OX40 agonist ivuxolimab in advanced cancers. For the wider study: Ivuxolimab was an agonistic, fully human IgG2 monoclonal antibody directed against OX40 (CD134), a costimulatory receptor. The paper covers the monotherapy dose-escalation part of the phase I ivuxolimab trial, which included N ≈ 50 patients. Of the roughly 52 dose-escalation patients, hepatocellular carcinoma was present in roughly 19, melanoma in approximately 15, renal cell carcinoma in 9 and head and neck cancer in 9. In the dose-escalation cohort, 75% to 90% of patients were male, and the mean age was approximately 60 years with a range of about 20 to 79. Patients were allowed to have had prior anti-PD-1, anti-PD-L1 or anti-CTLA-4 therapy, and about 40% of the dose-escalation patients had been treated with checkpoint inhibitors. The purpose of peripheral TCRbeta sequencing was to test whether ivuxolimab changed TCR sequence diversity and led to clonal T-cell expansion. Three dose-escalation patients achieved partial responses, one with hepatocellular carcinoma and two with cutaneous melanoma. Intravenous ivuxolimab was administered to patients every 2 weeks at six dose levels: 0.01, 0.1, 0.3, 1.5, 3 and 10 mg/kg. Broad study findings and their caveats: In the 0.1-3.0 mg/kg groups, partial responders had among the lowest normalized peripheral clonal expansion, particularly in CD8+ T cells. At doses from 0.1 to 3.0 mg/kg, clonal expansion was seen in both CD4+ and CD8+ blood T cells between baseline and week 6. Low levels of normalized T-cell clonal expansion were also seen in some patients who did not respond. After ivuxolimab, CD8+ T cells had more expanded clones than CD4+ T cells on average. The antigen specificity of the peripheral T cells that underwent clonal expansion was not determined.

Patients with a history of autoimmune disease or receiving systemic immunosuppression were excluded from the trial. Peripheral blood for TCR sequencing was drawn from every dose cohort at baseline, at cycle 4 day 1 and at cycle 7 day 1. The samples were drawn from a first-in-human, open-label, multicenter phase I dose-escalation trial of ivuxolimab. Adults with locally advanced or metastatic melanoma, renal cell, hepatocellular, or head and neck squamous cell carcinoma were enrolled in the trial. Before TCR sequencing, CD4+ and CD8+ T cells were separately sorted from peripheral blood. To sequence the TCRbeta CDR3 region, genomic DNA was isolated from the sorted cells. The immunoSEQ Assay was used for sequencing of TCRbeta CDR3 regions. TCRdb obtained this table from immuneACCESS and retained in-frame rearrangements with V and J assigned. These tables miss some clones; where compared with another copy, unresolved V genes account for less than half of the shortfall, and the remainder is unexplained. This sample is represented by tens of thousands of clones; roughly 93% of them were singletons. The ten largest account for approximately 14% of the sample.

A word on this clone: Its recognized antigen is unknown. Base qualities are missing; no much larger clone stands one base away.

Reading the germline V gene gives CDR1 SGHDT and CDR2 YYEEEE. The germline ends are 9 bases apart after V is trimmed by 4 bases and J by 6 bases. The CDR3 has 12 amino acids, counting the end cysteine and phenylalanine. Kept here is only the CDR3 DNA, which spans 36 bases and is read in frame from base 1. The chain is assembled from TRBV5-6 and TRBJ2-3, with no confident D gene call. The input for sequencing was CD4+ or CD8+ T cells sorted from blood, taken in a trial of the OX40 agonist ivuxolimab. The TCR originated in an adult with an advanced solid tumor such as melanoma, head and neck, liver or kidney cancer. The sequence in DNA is TGTGCCAGCAGCCTGGAAGAGGATACGCAGTATTTT. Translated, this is CASSLEEDTQYF.